This TCR beta chain stems from a study of Graves' ophthalmopathy and Graves' hyperthyroidism. The study, taken as a whole, reports: Ophthalmopathy and stable hyperthyroidism were discriminated by a 13-signature model, with roughly 86% sensitivity and around 81% specificity. Also, most clonotypes expanded in the thyroid above 0.001 frequency appeared in blood.

The study amplified TCR beta CDR3 regions using RNA transcripts. First-round RT-PCR employed HTBI primers, with a second-round multiplex PCR after it. TCRdb recomputed calls from the multiplex PCR reads with MiXCR, one row per CDR3 protein. The sample carries around 400,000 distinct CDR3 sequences, 20% to 25% recorded once. Establishment of the diagnosis relied upon clinical symptoms, serum thyroxine, TRAb, thyroid ultrasound and orbital computed tomography. CDR1 MDHEN and CDR2 SYDVKM come from the germline V gene. The CDR3 has 14 amino acids. The V end lost 5 bases, the J end lost 3 bases, and 11 bases lay between the germline ends. The sample holds one count of this clonotype. The antigen is not known.

The genes are TRBV28 and TRBJ1-5, with a tentative D call TRBD1 (6 bases). The receptor was isolated from a woman aged 18-29 years with stable Graves' hyperthyroidism. Material: peripheral blood. The CDR3 nucleotides read TGTGCCAGCAGTACCACAGGGATCAATCAGCCCCAGCATTTT. The encoded protein is CASSTTGINQPQHF.